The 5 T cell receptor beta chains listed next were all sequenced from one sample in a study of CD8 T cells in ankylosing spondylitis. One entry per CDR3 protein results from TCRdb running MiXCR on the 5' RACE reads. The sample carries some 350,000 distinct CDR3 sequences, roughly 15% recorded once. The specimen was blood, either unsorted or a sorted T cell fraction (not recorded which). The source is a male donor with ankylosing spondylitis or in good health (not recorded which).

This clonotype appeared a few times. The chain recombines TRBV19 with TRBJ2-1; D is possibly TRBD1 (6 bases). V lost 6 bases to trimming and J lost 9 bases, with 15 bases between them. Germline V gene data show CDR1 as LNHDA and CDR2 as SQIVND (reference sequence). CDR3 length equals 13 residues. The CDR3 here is CASRTAGASEQFF. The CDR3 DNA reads TGTGCCAGTAGGACCGCAGGGGCGAGTGAGCAGTTCTTC.

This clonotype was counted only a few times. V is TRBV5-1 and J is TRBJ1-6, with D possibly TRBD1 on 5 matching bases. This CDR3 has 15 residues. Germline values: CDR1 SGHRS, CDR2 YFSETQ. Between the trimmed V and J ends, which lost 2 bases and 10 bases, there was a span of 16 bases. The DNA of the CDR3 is TGCGCCAGCAGCTTAGATCCGAAAGGGGTCTCACCCCTCCACTTT. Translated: CASSLDPKGVSPLHF.

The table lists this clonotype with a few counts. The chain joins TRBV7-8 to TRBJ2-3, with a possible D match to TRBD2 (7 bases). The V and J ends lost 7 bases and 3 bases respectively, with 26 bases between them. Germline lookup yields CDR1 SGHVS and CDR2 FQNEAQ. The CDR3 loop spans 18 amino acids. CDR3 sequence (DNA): TGTGCCAGCACCCAGAGGGGGGGGGCCCCTACGGGGACAGATACGCAGTATTTT. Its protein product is CASTQRGGAPTGTDTQYF.

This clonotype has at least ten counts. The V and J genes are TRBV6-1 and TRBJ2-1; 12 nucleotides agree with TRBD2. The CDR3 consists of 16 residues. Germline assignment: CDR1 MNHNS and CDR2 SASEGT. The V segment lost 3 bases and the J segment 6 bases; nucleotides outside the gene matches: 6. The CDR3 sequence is CASSESPSGRANEQFF. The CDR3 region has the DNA TGTGCCAGCAGTGAGAGCCCTAGCGGGAGGGCCAATGAGCAGTTCTTC.

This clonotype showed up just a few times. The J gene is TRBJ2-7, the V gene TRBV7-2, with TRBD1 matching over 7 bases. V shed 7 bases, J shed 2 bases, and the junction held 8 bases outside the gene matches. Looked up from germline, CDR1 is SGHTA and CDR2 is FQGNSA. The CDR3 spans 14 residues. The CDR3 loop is CASTPDRVAYEQYF. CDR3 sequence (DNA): TGTGCCAGCACCCCCGACAGGGTGGCCTACGAGCAGTACTTC.